These 18 T cell receptor beta chains share one sample of origin, sequenced in a study of blood T cell repertoires in COVID-19. Measured with immunoSEQ multiplex PCR; TCRdb has only the in-frame clones, and not every one. Of under 200,000 clones in the sample, approximately 86% were seen once. The source material was peripheral blood. These receptors all stem from a woman aged 80 or older with acute or convalescent COVID-19.

This chain links TRBV27 with TRBJ2-3; 16 nucleotides line up with TRBD2. V lost 3 bases to trimming and J lost 6 bases; unmatched junction nucleotides: 6. This CDR3 region has 17 residues. CDR1 is MNHEY and CDR2 is SMNVEV in the germline V gene (reference sequence). The CDR3 protein is CASSFLGLAGGRDTQYF. In DNA form, the CDR3 reads TGTGCCAGCAGTTTCCTGGGACTAGCGGGGGGGAGGGATACGCAGTATTTT.

The rearrangement links TRBV5-6 to TRBJ1-5; D uncertain. Trimming stripped 0 bases from V and 3 bases from J, with 19 bases between. CDR3 length equals 18 residues. Germline V gene lookup returns CDR1 SGHDT and CDR2 YYEEEE. As DNA, the CDR3 is TGTGCCAGCAGCTTGGGCCCAGTTACCTCATCAATCAATCAGCCCCAGCATTTT. The encoded protein is CASSLGPVTSSINQPQHF. Together with reference TRBV5-6 and TRBJ1-5, the CDR3 gives the full variable domain: DAGVTQSPTHLIKTRGQQVTLRCSPKSGHDTVSWYQQALGQGPQFIFQYYEEEERQRGNFPDRFSGHQFPNYSSELNVNALLLGDSALYLCASSLGPVTSSINQPQHFGDGTRLSIL.

The chain has TRBV7-9 and TRBJ2-1, with D possibly being TRBD1 (6 bases). Germline CDR1 is SEHNR and CDR2 is FQNEAQ (reference sequence). Trimming removed 3 bases at V and 10 bases at J, with 10 bases between. The length of the CDR3 is 12 residues. CDR3 coding DNA: TGTGCCAGCAGCTTTCGGCAGGGGGAGCAGTTCTTC. This gives the protein CASSFRQGEQFF.

The chain couples TRBV3-1 (or the pseudogene TRBV3-2) to TRBJ1-2, with D possibly matching TRBD1 (5 bases). There are 14 residues in the CDR3. In germline, CDR1 is LGHDT, CDR2 YNNKEL (reference sequence). V was clipped by 2 bases and J by 4 bases, with 11 bases between them. The CDR3: CASSQSGHIYGYTF. As DNA, the CDR3 is TGTGCCAGCAGCCAAAGTGGACACATCTATGGCTACACCTTC.

The V gene is TRBV4-1, the J gene TRBJ2-1; 7 bases are shared with TRBD2. The germline V gene encodes CDR1 MGHRA and CDR2 YSYEKL. The CDR3 extends over 15 amino acids. V gave up 0 bases and J gave up 10 bases; unmatched junction bases: 9. CDR3 in amino acids: CASSQDHAGVREQFF. The CDR3 bases are TGCGCCAGCAGCCAAGATCACGCGGGAGTACGAGAGCAGTTCTTC.

This clone showed up just once. The chain carries TRBV27 and TRBJ1-1; D ambiguous. Germline CDR1 is MNHEY and CDR2 is SMNVEV (reference sequence). This CDR3 spans 13 amino acids. With 0 bases removed from V and 8 bases from J, the gap between germline ends came to 10 bases. CDR3: CASSLSGGREAFF. The CDR3 coding sequence is TGTGCCAGCAGTTTATCAGGAGGGCGGGAAGCTTTCTTT.

This sequence joins TRBV12-5 and TRBJ1-1, with 8 positions matching TRBD1. The germline V gene encodes CDR1 LGHNT and CDR2 FRNRAP. This CDR3 has 11 amino acids. The junction had 2 bases not matched to a gene; V was cut back by 6 bases and J by 8 bases. The CDR3 sequence is CASGGDREAFF. The CDR3 DNA is TGTGCTAGTGGGGGGGACAGGGAAGCTTTCTTT.

The rearrangement joins TRBV7-2 to TRBJ1-6, with D possibly being TRBD1 (5 bases). The V end lost 6 bases, the J end lost 3 bases, and 21 bases lay between the germline ends. Germline V gives CDR1 SGHTA, CDR2 FQGNSA. This CDR3 is built from 18 residues. The CDR3: CASSHPIGGVNYNSPLHF. CDR3 bases: TGTGCCAGCAGTCATCCCATTGGGGGGGTCAACTATAATTCACCCCTCCACTTT.

The rearrangement uses TRBV2 and TRBJ1-2; the match to TRBD1 covers 8 bases. CDR1 and CDR2 from the germline V gene are SNHLY and FYNNEI. This CDR3 is built from 14 residues. V dropped 0 bases and J dropped 4; count of bases not matched to a gene: 1. The CDR3 sequence: CASSEADRGYGYTF. The CDR3 DNA is TGTGCCAGCAGTGAAGCCGACAGGGGCTATGGCTACACCTTC.

This chain links TRBV7-9 with TRBJ2-6; D is unresolved. The V and J ends lost 5 bases and 0 bases respectively, with 17 bases between them. Looked up from germline, CDR1 is SEHNR and CDR2 is FQNEAQ (reference sequence). The CDR3 runs 18 residues. CDR3: CASSPSFGRLSGANVLTF. CDR3 coding DNA: TGTGCCAGCAGCCCCTCGTTCGGCAGACTCTCTGGGGCCAACGTCCTGACTTTC.

This rearrangement joins TRBV7-2 to TRBJ2-1; TRBD1 might be the D (5 bases). The V end lost 1 base, the J end lost 10 bases, and 14 bases lay between the germline ends. The CDR3 loop spans 14 amino acids. The germline gives CDR1 SGHTA, CDR2 FQGNSA. CDR3 sequence reads: CASSLDGASREQFF. The CDR3 nucleotides read TGTGCCAGCAGCTTAGATGGGGCCTCTCGGGAGCAGTTCTTC.

The J gene is TRBJ2-4, the V gene TRBV5-4; D possibly corresponds to TRBD2 (7 bases). The CDR3 length is 13 residues. V was shortened by 2 bases and J by 7 bases, with 10 bases between the two germline ends. The V gene's germline CDR1 is SGHNT and CDR2 YYREEE (reference sequence). CDR3 residues: CASSFKGGNIQYF. CDR3 bases: TGTGCCAGCAGCTTTAAGGGGGGGAACATTCAGTACTTC.

This chain connects TRBV10-1 to TRBJ2-7, with 7 bases lining up with TRBD2. V lost 9 bases, J lost 0 bases, and 17 bases stayed unmatched. CDR1 and CDR2 from the germline V gene are WNHNN and SYGVQD (reference sequence). The CDR3 loop spans 17 amino acids. The CDR3, as DNA: TGCGCCAGTCCGGTACCTGCCGCGACTAGCCTCTCCTACGAGCAGTACTTC. Translating it yields CASPVPAATSLSYEQYF.

The rearrangement joins TRBV19 to TRBJ2-7; 12 bases line up with TRBD2. CDR3 length: 16 residues. Germline CDR1 and CDR2: LNHDA and SQIVND (reference sequence). Trimming took 6 bases from V and 4 from J; bases not matched to a gene: 10. The CDR3 protein is CASRPSGTSGLYEQYF. In DNA, the CDR3 is TGTGCCAGTAGACCTTCCGGGACTAGCGGGCTGTACGAGCAGTACTTC.

In its sample, this clone was seen once. The J gene is TRBJ1-1, the V gene TRBV7-9; D possibly corresponds to TRBD1 (6 bases). The V gene's germline CDR1 is SEHNR and CDR2 FQNEAQ (reference sequence). V gave up 3 bases and J gave up 0 bases, with 11 bases separating them. This CDR3 has 15 amino acids. CDR3 loop: CASSFYEGVNTEAFF. The CDR3 DNA is TGTGCCAGCAGCTTCTATGAGGGGGTGAACACTGAAGCTTTCTTT. Looking up the rest from reference TRBV7-9 and TRBJ1-1 gives the full variable domain: DTGVSQNPRHKITKRGQNVTFRCDPISEHNRLYWYRQTLGQGPEFLTYFQNEAQLEKSRLLSDRFSAERPKGSFSTLEIQRTEQGDSAMYLCASSFYEGVNTEAFFGQGTRLTVV.

Comments on this clone: Other DNA sequences in the sample encode the same CDR3. The CDR3 loop is CASRSGTEETQYF. The CDR3 nucleotides read TGTGCCAGTAGATCAGGGACAGAAGAGACCCAGTACTTC. This chain connects TRBV19 to TRBJ2-5; the match to TRBD1 covers 7 bases. The trim removed 6 bases at V and 3 bases at J, leaving 4 bases unmatched. CDR1 and CDR2 from the germline V gene are LNHDA and SQIVND (reference sequence). CDR3 size: 13 residues.

V gene TRBV19 combines with J gene TRBJ1-2; D possibly corresponds to TRBD1 (6 bases). The germline V gene has CDR1 LNHDA and CDR2 SQIVND (reference sequence). With 6 bases removed from V and 0 bases from J, the gap between germline ends came to 11 bases. The length of the CDR3 is 14 residues. CDR3 sequence reads: CASRPTGSNYGYTF. CDR3 nucleotide sequence: TGTGCCAGTAGACCAACAGGGTCTAACTATGGCTACACCTTC.

The chain has TRBV6-5 and TRBJ1-2, with 7 bases identical to TRBD1. CDR3 length: 14 residues. The germline V gene has CDR1 MNHEY and CDR2 SVGAGI. Germline trimming cut 2 bases from V and 7 bases from J; bases unmatched to any gene: 7. The CDR3 nucleotides read TGTGCCAGCAGTTACCGCGGAGGGGGCCTTGGCTACACCTTC. As protein: CASSYRGGGLGYTF.